One and the same sample provided the 24 T cell receptor beta chains below, sequenced in a study of CD8+CD57+ T cells in acquired aplastic anemia. Template material for TCR beta VDJ and CDR3 profiling consisted of genomic DNA. TCRdb recomputed calls from the reads with MiXCR, one row per CDR3 protein. Here the sample spans hundreds of thousands of distinct CDR3 sequences, 55% to 75% being singletons. The sequenced sample was sorted CD4+, CD8+, or CD8+CD57+ T cells (not recorded which) from PBMCs. These receptors were taken from a human donor in good health, serving as a control.

The J gene is TRBJ1-1, the V gene TRBV19; TRBD1 matches 8 bases. The J segment lost 1 base and the V segment lost 3 bases, leaving 10 bases of the junction unmatched. CDR1 is LNHDA, CDR2 SQIVND, per germline (reference sequence). CDR3 size: 17 residues. The CDR3 region is CASSIGRGPWRNTEAFF. Written as DNA, the CDR3 is TGTGCCAGTAGTATTGGCAGGGGGCCGTGGCGGAACACTGAAGCTTTCTTT. The full variable domain, in which reference TRBV19 and TRBJ1-1 provide the parts outside the CDR3, is DGGITQSPKYLFRKEGQNVTLSCEQNLNHDAMYWYRQDPGQGLRLIYYSQIVNDFQKGDIAEGYSVSREKKESFPLTVTSAQKNPTAFYLCASSIGRGPWRNTEAFFGQGTRLTVV.

The chain has TRBV20-1 and TRBJ2-7; TRBD1 matches 8 bases. This CDR3 has 17 residues. V shed 3 bases, J shed 3 bases, and the junction held 16 bases outside the gene matches. Per the germline V gene, CDR1 is DFQATT and CDR2 is SNEGSKA (reference sequence). CDR3 sequence reads: CSARSPKVGTGYYEQYF. The CDR3 DNA is TGCAGTGCTAGGAGCCCCAAGGTCGGGACAGGTTACTACGAGCAGTACTTC.

The chain employs TRBV29-1 and TRBJ2-5; maybe TRBD1 (6 bases). Trimming removed 2 bases at V and 5 bases at J, with 21 bases between. The germline CDR1 and CDR2 sequences are SQVTM and ANQGSEA. This CDR3 contains 16 residues. CDR3 coding DNA: TGCAGCGTTGAAAACAGGGCCTTTCAGGGTGGGGAGACCCAGTACTTC. Encoded protein: CSVENRAFQGGETQYF.

The rearrangement links TRBV12-3 or TRBV12-4 to TRBJ2-3; D may be TRBD1 (6 bases). Deletions cut 3 bases from V and 3 bases from J, with 13 bases between. The CDR3 covers 15 residues. The CDR3 DNA sequence: TGTGCCAGCAGTTTGACGGCCAGGGGAACAGATACGCAGTATTTT. It yields the protein CASSLTARGTDTQYF.

This clonotype has just one count. The chain employs TRBV12-3 or TRBV12-4 and TRBJ2-7; 11 bases are shared with TRBD2. V trimming: 8 bases; J trimming: 0 bases; junction bases outside the gene matches: 9. This CDR3 comprises 16 residues. The CDR3 loop reads CASAPSGGFSSYEQYF. In DNA form, the CDR3 reads TGTGCCAGCGCGCCTAGCGGGGGGTTCAGCTCCTACGAGCAGTACTTC.

Ten or more counts support this clonotype. The V and J genes are TRBV5-1 and TRBJ2-7; the D gene is possibly TRBD1 (6 bases). CDR1 is SGHRS and CDR2 is YFSETQ in the germline V gene. V lost 2 bases and J 0 bases, leaving 15 bases between the germline ends. The CDR3 length is 16 residues. CDR3 nucleotide sequence: TGCGCCAGCAGCTTTGGGGCGACAGGAGACTCCTACGAGCAGTACTTC. Translated, it gives CASSFGATGDSYEQYF.

This clonotype was seen ten or more times. The V and J genes are TRBV29-1 and TRBJ2-7; D is perhaps TRBD1 (5 bases). The CDR3 runs to 13 residues. The germline gives CDR1 SQVTM, CDR2 ANQGSEA. Trimming removed 4 bases at V and 1 base at J, with 11 bases between. The CDR3 loop reads CSVAPSGSYEQYF. The CDR3, as DNA: TGCAGCGTTGCCCCATCAGGGTCCTACGAGCAGTACTTC.

A remark on this clonotype: Relative to the germline gene, one junction end is altered; a read error may explain this. In nucleotides, the CDR3 is TGCAGCAGCAGGTTAGCTGATACCCAGTACTTT. Translation gives CSSRLADTQYF. The chain has TRBV7-2 and TRBJ2-3, with no clear D. The length of the CDR3 is 11 residues. In germline, CDR1 is SGHTA, CDR2 FQGNSA.

With respect to this clonotype: The junction differs from germline at one of its ends, possibly a read error. CDR3 amino acids: CAGSVGTPGAGELFF. For the CDR3, the DNA is TGTGCCGGCAGCGTAGGGACACCCGGTGCCGGGGAGTTGTTTTTT. J is TRBJ2-2 and V is TRBV7-2, with a weak D call TRBD1 (6 bases). Germline CDR1 and CDR2: SGHTA and FQGNSA. CDR3 length: 15 amino acids.

The chain recombines TRBV11-2 with TRBJ1-5; weak D call: TRBD1 (5 bases). Trimming cost V 5 bases and J 2 bases, with 16 bases left between them. CDR3 length: 16 residues. CDR1 and CDR2 (germline): SGHAT, FQNNGV. CDR3 protein: CASSPGDPSCNQPQHF. The CDR3 DNA reads TGTGCCAGCAGCCCGGGGGACCCTTCGTGCAATCAGCCCCAGCATTTT.

The chain is built from TRBV19 and TRBJ1-1; 11 positions match TRBD1. After removal of 6 bases from V and 3 bases from J, the junction contained 3 bases not matched to a gene. The CDR3 sequence is 14 residues long. Germline lookup yields CDR1 LNHDA and CDR2 SQIVND (reference sequence). As DNA, the CDR3 is TGTGCCAGTAGGGGACAGGGGGGCTACACTGAAGCTTTCTTT. Its translation: CASRGQGGYTEAFF.

This clonotype was recorded only once. For the CDR3, the DNA is TGTGCCATCAGTTACCAGAGAGGGAATGAGCAGTTCTTC. The encoded protein is CAISYQRGNEQFF. The J gene is TRBJ2-1, the V gene TRBV10-3, with D perhaps matching TRBD2 (5 bases). V gave up 5 bases and J gave up 7 bases, with 12 bases separating them. Per the germline V gene, CDR1 is ENHRY and CDR2 is SYGVKD. The CDR3 length is 13 residues.

On this clonotype itself: Sequence at one end of the junction differs from germline and may be a read error. This rearrangement joins TRBV7-2 to TRBJ1-3; 7 bases line up with TRBD1. Germline CDR1 reads SGHTA; CDR2 reads FQGNSA. The CDR3 is 16 amino acids. CDR3 residues: CASSSGGSETEYFICF. DNA of the CDR3: TGTGCCAGCAGCTCAGGGGGAAGCGAGACCGAGTACTTCATATGTTTT.

This clonotype occurred many times. V usage is TRBV5-1 and J usage is TRBJ1-1, with a possible D match to TRBD1 (6 bases). The CDR3 length is 13 residues. Trimming removed 3 bases at V and 8 bases at J, with 14 bases between. From germline, CDR1 is SGHRS and CDR2 YFSETQ. This CDR3 is CASSSEGGAEAFF. The CDR3 DNA is TGCGCCAGCAGCTCAGAAGGGGGGGCGGAAGCTTTCTTT.

V usage is TRBV29-1 and J usage is TRBJ2-7; 12 bases align to TRBD1. Looked up from germline, CDR1 is SQVTM and CDR2 is ANQGSEA. The CDR3 is 16 residues long. CDR3 DNA: TGCAGTGTTCTCCAACCGGGGGGACAGGGGGCGCGGGAGCAGTACTTC. Translating it yields CSVLQPGGQGAREQYF.

The sample holds a few counts of this clonotype. This chain links TRBV29-1 with TRBJ1-2; possible D gene TRBD1, 5 bases. Germline CDR1 reads SQVTM; CDR2 reads ANQGSEA. With 8 bases removed from V and 6 bases from J, the gap between germline ends came to 19 bases. This CDR3 is built from 13 residues. In DNA form, the CDR3 reads TGCAGCTTGGGACTATCCGGTACGGATGGCTACACCTTC. Translated: CSLGLSGTDGYTF.

For this clonotype: No conserved phenylalanine or tryptophan is present at the end of the CDR3, so a read error is the likely explanation. The chain joins TRBV20-1 to TRBJ1-6, with D possibly being TRBD1 (6 bases). The CDR3 covers 13 residues. Germline loops: CDR1 DFQATT, CDR2 SNEGSKA (reference sequence). V was cut by 6 bases and J by 2 bases, with 8 bases left in between. The CDR3 here is CSARDTYNSPLHL. The CDR3 DNA reads as TGCAGTGCCCGGGACACCTATAATTCACCCCTCCACCTT.

Details on this clonotype: One end of the junction is discordant with germline, which a read error may explain. This chain joins TRBV5-6 and TRBJ2-7; no reliable D call. CDR1 and CDR2 (germline): SGHDT, YYEEEE. This CDR3 has 15 amino acids. CDR3 in DNA: TGTGCCAGTAGCTACAGCACAGCCCTATCCTACGAGCAGTACTTC. As protein: CASSYSTALSYEQYF.

This clonotype turned up a few times. CDR3 coding DNA: TGTGCCAGCAGCTGGACTAGCGACAGCACAGATACGCAGTATTTT. Translation gives CASSWTSDSTDTQYF. The rearrangement joins TRBV19 to TRBJ2-3, with 9 nucleotides matching TRBD2. Germline V lookup: CDR1 LNHDA, CDR2 SQIVND (reference sequence). V was pared by 9 bases and J by 0 bases, with 7 bases of the junction left unmatched. The CDR3 has 15 amino acids.

The rearrangement joins TRBV7-2 to TRBJ2-1; TRBD1 aligns across 8 bases. V lost 5 bases and J lost 10; bases outside the gene matches: 19. The CDR3 is 17 residues long. The germline gives CDR1 SGHTA, CDR2 FQGNSA. The CDR3 nucleotides read TGTGCCAGCAGCCAAGACAGGGGTGGGGGCTTATACCTCGAGCAGTTCTTC. This gives the protein CASSQDRGGGLYLEQFF. The full variable domain, with the rest looked up from reference TRBV7-2 and TRBJ2-1, is GAGVSQSPSNKVTEKGKDVELRCDPISGHTALYWYRQSLGQGLEFLIYFQGNSAPDKSGLPSDRFSAERTGGSVSTLTIQRTQQEDSAVYLCASSQDRGGGLYLEQFFGPGTRLTVL.

This clonotype was counted between two and nine times. The V and J genes are TRBV19 and TRBJ1-6, with 7 nucleotides matching TRBD1. The CDR3 runs 14 residues. V shed 5 bases, J shed 10 bases, and the junction held 8 bases outside the gene matches. Germline values: CDR1 LNHDA, CDR2 SQIVND (reference sequence). The CDR3 bases are TGTGCCAGTAGTCGGACAGGCGAAGGGTCACCCCTCCACTTT. This gives the protein CASSRTGEGSPLHF.

This chain joins TRBV19 and TRBJ1-5; D unresolved. Looked up from germline, CDR1 is LNHDA and CDR2 is SQIVND (reference sequence). The CDR3 spans 14 residues. V dropped 5 bases and J dropped 15 bases, with 23 bases sitting between them. The CDR3 here is CASSFWPSNQPAHF. The CDR3 DNA is TGTGCCAGTAGTTTTTGGCCTAGCAATCAGCCCGCGCATTTT.

The V gene is TRBV12-3 or TRBV12-4, the J gene TRBJ2-1; tentatively, D is TRBD2 (7 bases). V was clipped by 7 bases and J by 7 bases, with 23 bases between them. The CDR3 is made up of 16 amino acids. The CDR3 spells CASTKGGGLPANEQFF. The DNA of the CDR3 is TGTGCCAGCACTAAAGGAGGGGGACTACCGGCTAATGAGCAGTTCTTC.

For this clonotype: Germline is not matched at one junction end, which may reflect a read error. The chain couples TRBV5-1 to TRBJ1-2, with 7 bases fitting TRBD1. Germline V gives CDR1 SGHRS, CDR2 YFSETQ. The CDR3 is 14 amino acids. For the CDR3, the DNA is TGTGCCAGCAGCTTAGCACAGGGGATTCAGGGCTACACCTTC. As protein: CASSLAQGIQGYTF. The variable domain in full, with the rest retrieved from reference TRBV5-1 and TRBJ1-2, is KAGVTQTPRYLIKTRGQQVTLSCSPISGHRSVSWYQQTPGQGLQFLFEYFSETQRNKGNFPGRFSGRQFSNSRSEMNVSTLELGDSALYLCASSLAQGIQGYTFGSGTRLTVV.